Shown below are 3 T cell receptor beta chains from a single sample sequenced in a study of cytomegalovirus exposure and HLA in healthy donors. PCR primers comprised 60 Vbeta and 13 Jbeta primers. The method was immunoSEQ multiplex PCR; TCRdb's version includes in-frame clones alone and lacks a portion of them. The table lists 150,000 to 200,000 clones, around 75% of them singletons. Sequencing was carried out using PBMCs. These receptors were obtained from a woman in her thirties in good health and CMV-seronegative.

This chain uses TRBV6-5 with TRBJ2-5; 7 nucleotides match TRBD2. After removal of 7 bases from V and 7 bases from J, the junction contained 9 bases not matched to a gene. The CDR3 runs to 13 residues. The germline V gene has CDR1 MNHEY and CDR2 SVGAGI. As DNA, the CDR3 is TGTGCCAGCAAGCGGGACCCTAGAGGGACCCAGTACTTC. Amino acid sequence: CASKRDPRGTQYF.

The V and J genes are TRBV7-9 and TRBJ2-3; TRBD2 might be the D (6 bases). Trimming stripped 8 bases from V and 8 bases from J, with 17 bases between. The CDR3 spans 13 residues. The germline CDR1 and CDR2 sequences are SEHNR and FQNEAQ (reference sequence). The chain's CDR3 is CASRDSLERTQYF. The CDR3 DNA reads TGTGCCAGCCGGGACTCCCTAGAACGTACGCAGTATTTT. The full variable domain, completed using reference TRBV7-9 and TRBJ2-3, is DTGVSQNPRHKITKRGQNVTFRCDPISEHNRLYWYRQTLGQGPEFLTYFQNEAQLEKSRLLSDRFSAERPKGSFSTLEIQRTEQGDSAMYLCASRDSLERTQYFGPGTRLTVL.

This rearrangement joins TRBV27 to TRBJ1-6, with 8 bases matching TRBD1. Losses at the gene ends were 2 bases for V and 3 bases for J; bases not matched to a gene: 12. The CDR3 totals 19 residues. The V gene's germline CDR1 is MNHEY and CDR2 SMNVEV (reference sequence). The CDR3 DNA is TGTGCCAGCAGTTTACGAGGACAGGGACGTCTTCGCTATAATTCACCCCTCCACTTT. This gives the protein CASSLRGQGRLRYNSPLHF.